This T cell receptor (beta chain) was identified during a study of blood T cell repertoires in COVID-19. Germline V gives CDR1 MNHEY, CDR2 SMNVEV (reference sequence). V gave up 8 bases and J gave up 0 bases, with 13 bases separating them. The CDR3 consists of 14 residues. Repertoires were generated with immunoSEQ multiplex PCR, while TCRdb's copy carries only in-frame clones and drops some. Found here are over 400,000 clones, roughly 89% of them singletons; the top ten hold under 8.5%. Sequenced: peripheral blood. The J gene is TRBJ1-2, the V gene TRBV27; TRBD1 might be the D (6 bases). This clonotype was sampled from a woman in her forties or fifties with COVID-19, enrolled during active disease. CDR3 protein: CASRVAGANYGYTF. CDR3 nucleotides: TGTGCCAGCCGAGTCGCAGGGGCTAACTATGGCTACACCTTC.